This TCR beta chain was retrieved from a study of blood T cells in healthy people across ages. On this clonotype: Its antigen is undetermined.

Whole-study findings and limits: PBMCs left unsorted prevented a conclusive naive versus antigen-experienced comparison.

CDR3 length: 14 amino acids. Germline-derived CDR1 and CDR2 are SGHVS and FNYEAQ. Through a sample-barcoded 5' primer and a J-beta primer mix, a second PCR was run for about 6 to 12 cycles. Using its own MiXCR run on the 5' RACE reads, TCRdb lists one record per CDR3 protein. The sample comprises about 1,500,000 distinct CDR3 sequences, approximately 38% of which are singletons, and 7.9% rests with the top ten. The TCR originated in a woman between 18 and 29 years old in good health. Sequenced input: blood. The chain carries TRBV7-6 and TRBJ2-4; 7 bases align to TRBD2. The closer fit of TRBJ2-7 to the DNA end suggests the J call may be wrong. The DNA of the CDR3 is TGTGCCAGCAGCAGCGGGACGGGCCCTACCGAGCAGTACTTC. Translated: CASSSGTGPTEQYF.